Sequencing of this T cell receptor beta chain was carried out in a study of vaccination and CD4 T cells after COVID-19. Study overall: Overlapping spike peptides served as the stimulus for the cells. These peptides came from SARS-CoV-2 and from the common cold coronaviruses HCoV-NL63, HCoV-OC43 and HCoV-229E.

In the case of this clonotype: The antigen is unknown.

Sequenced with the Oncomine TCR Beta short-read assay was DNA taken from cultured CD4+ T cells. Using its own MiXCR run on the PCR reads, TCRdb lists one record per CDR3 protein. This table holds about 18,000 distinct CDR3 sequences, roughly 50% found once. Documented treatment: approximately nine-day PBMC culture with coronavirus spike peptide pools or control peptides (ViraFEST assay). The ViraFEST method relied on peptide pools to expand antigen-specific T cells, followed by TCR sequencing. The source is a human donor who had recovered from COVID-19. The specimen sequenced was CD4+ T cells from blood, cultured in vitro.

The CDR3 loop is CSASRGLSSGANVLTF. The CDR3 DNA follows: TGCAGTGCTAGCCGGGGATTGAGCTCTGGGGCCAACGTCCTGACTTTC. The V gene is TRBV20-1, the J gene TRBJ2-6, with D perhaps TRBD2 (5 bases). Between the trimmed V and J ends, which lost 3 bases and 0 bases, there was a span of 12 bases. The CDR3 is 16 amino acids. CDR1 DFQATT and CDR2 SNEGSKA come from the germline V gene (reference sequence).